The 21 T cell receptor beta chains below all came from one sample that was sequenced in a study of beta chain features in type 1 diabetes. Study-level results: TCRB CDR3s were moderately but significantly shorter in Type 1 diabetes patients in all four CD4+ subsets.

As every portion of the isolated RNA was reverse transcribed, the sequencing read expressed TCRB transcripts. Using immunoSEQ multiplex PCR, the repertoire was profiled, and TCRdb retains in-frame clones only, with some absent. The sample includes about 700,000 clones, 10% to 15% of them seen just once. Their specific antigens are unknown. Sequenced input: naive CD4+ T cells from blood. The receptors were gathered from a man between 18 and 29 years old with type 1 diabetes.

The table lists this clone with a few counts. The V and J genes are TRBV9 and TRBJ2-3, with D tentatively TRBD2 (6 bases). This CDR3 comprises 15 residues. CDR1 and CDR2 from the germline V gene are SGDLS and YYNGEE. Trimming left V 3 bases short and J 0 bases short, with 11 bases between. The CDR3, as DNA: TGTGCCAGCAGCGATAGCGGCCTCAGCACAGATACGCAGTATTTT. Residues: CASSDSGLSTDTQYF.

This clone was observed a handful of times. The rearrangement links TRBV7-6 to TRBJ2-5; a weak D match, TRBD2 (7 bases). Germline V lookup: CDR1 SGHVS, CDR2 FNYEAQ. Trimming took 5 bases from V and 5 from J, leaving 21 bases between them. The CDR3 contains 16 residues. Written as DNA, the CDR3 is TGTGCCAGCAGCACTCTTTCTGGGGGGGCCAGGGAGACCCAGTACTTC. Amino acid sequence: CASSTLSGGARETQYF.

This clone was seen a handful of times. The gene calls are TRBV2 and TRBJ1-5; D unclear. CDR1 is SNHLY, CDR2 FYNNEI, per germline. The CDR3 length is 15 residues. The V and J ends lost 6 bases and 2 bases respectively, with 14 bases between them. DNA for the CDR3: TGTGCCAGCAGCCCGGACTGGGCTGGCAATCAGCCCCAGCATTTT. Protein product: CASSPDWAGNQPQHF.

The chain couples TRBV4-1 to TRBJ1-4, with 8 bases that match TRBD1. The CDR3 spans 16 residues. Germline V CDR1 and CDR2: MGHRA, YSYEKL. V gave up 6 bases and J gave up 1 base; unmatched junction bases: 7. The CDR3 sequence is CASRHIQGVTNEKLFF. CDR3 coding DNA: TGCGCCAGCAGGCACATACAGGGGGTAACTAATGAAAAACTGTTTTTT.

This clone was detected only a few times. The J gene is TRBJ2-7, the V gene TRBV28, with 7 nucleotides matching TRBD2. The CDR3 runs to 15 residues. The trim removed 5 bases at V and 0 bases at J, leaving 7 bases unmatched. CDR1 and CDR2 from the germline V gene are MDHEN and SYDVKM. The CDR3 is CASSPVGGSSYEQYF. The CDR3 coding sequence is TGTGCCAGCAGTCCAGTGGGGGGGAGCTCCTACGAGCAGTACTTC.

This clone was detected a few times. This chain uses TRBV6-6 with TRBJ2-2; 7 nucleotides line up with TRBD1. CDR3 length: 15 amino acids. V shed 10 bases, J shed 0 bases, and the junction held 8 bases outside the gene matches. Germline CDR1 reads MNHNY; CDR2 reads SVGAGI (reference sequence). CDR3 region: CATGTGQPNTGELFF. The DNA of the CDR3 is TGTGCCACCGGAACGGGACAGCCGAACACCGGGGAGCTGTTTTTT.

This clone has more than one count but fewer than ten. CDR3 nucleotide sequence: TGCGCCAGCAGCTACGGGGACAGGGACTCCTACGAGCAGTACTTC. Translated, it gives CASSYGDRDSYEQYF. The gene calls are TRBV5-1 and TRBJ2-7; 9 nucleotides match TRBD1. CDR1 is SGHRS, CDR2 YFSETQ, per germline. The CDR3 length is 15 residues. Trimming cost V 3 bases and J 0 bases; bases outside gene matches: 4.

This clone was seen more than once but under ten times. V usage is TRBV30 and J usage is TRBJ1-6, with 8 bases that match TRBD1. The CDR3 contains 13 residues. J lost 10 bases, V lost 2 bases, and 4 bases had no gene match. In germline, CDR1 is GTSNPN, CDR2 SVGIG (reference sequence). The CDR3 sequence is CAWSSDRGSPLHF. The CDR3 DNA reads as TGTGCCTGGAGTTCAGACAGGGGCTCACCCCTCCACTTT.

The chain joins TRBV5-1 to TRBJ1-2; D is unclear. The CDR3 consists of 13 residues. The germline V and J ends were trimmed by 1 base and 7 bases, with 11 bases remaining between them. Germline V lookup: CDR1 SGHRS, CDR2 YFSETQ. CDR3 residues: CASSLLGSGGYTF. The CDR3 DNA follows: TGCGCCAGCAGCTTGCTGGGGAGTGGTGGCTACACCTTC.

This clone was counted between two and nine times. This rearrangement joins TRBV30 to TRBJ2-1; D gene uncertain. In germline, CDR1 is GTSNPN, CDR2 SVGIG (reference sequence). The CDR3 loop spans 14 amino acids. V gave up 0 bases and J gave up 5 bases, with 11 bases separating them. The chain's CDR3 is CAWSVPQIHNEQFF. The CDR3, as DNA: TGTGCCTGGAGTGTCCCCCAGATCCACAATGAGCAGTTCTTC.

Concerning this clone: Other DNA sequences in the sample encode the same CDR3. The CDR3 loop reads CASSLEAANTEAFF. The CDR3 nucleotides are TGTGCCAGCAGCTTAGAGGCCGCGAACACTGAAGCTTTCTTT. The chain employs TRBV7-9 and TRBJ1-1; D is unresolved. Deletions cut 1 base from V and 1 base from J, with 7 bases between. Germline V lookup: CDR1 SEHNR, CDR2 FQNEAQ (reference sequence). CDR3 length: 14 residues.

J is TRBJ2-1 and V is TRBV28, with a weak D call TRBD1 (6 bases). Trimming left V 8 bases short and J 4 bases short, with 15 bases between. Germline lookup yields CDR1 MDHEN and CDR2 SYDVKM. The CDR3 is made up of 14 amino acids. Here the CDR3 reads CASSTGTQYNEQFF. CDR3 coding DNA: TGTGCCAGCTCAACCGGGACACAATACAATGAGCAGTTCTTC.

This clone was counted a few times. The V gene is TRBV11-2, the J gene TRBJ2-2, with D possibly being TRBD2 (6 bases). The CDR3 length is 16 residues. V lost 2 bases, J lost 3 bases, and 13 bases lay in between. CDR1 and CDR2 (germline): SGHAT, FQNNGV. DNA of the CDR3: TGTGCCAGCAGCTTACGGAGGGGCTCCGACACCGGGGAGCTGTTTTTT. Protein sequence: CASSLRRGSDTGELFF.

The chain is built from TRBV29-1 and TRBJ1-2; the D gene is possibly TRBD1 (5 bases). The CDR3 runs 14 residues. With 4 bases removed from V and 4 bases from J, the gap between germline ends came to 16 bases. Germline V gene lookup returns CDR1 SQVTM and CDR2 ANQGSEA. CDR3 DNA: TGCAGCGTTGTGGTATTGAGGGACCTCTATGGCTACACCTTC. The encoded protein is CSVVVLRDLYGYTF.

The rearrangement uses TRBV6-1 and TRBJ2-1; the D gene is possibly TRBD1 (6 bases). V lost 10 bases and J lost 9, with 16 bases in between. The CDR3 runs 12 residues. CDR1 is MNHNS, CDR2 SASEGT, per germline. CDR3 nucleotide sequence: TGTGCCACCAGGGGAACAGGCGGTGAGCAGTTCTTC. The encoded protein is CATRGTGGEQFF.

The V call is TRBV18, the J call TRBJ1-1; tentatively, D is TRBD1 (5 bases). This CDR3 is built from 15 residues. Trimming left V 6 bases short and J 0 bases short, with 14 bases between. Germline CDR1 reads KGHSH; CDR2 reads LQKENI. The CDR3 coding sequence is TGTGCCAGCTCCCCGCCCGAGGGGATGAACACTGAAGCTTTCTTT. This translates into CASSPPEGMNTEAFF.

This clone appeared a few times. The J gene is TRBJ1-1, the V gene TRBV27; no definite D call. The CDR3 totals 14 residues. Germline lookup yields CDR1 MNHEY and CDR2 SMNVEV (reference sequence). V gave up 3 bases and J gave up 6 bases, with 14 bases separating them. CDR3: CASSFGWNTPEAFF. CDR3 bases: TGTGCCAGCAGTTTCGGGTGGAACACTCCTGAAGCTTTCTTT.

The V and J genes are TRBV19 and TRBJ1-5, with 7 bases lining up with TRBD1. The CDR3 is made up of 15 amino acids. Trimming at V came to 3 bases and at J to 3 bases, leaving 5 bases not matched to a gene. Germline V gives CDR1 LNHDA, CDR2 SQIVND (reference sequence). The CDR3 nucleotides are TGTGCCAGTAGTATCGGACAGGTAATCAATCAGCCCCAGCATTTT. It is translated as CASSIGQVINQPQHF.

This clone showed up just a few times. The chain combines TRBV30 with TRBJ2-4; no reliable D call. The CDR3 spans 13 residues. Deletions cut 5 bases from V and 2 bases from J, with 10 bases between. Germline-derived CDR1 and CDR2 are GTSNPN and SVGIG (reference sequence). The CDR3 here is CAWASFSKNIQYF. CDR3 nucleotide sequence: TGTGCCTGGGCAAGTTTTTCCAAAAACATTCAGTACTTC.

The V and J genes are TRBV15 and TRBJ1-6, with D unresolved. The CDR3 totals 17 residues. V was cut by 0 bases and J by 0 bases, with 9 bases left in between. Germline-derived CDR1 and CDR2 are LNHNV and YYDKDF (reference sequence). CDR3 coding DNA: TGTGCCACCAGCAGAGAAAGGGAGAGCTCCTATAATTCACCCCTCCACTTT. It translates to CATSRERESSYNSPLHF.

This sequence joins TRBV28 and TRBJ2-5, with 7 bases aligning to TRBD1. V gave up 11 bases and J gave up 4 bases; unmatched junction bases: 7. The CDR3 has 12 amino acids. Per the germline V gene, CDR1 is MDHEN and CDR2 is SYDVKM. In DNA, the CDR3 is TGTGCCTCAACAGGGGCGGCAGAGACCCAGTACTTC. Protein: CASTGAAETQYF.